This T cell receptor (beta chain) emerged from a study of CD8 T cells in Susac syndrome. The CDR3 spans 18 residues. Trimming took 2 bases from V and 3 from J, leaving 20 bases between them. CDR1 and CDR2 from the germline V gene are SNHLY and FYNNEI. Random-hexamer reverse transcription was applied to about 0.5 to 1 ug RNA. The method of amplification for TCR beta CDR3 was immunoSEQ multiplex PCR, covering 54 Vbeta and 13 Jbeta. TCRdb itself ran the immunoSEQ multiplex PCR reads through MiXCR, one entry per CDR3 protein. The data contain 74,000 or so distinct CDR3 sequences, just over 90% of them singletons.

The chain combines TRBV2 with TRBJ1-5; no clear D gene. Sequences were obtained from CD4+ T cells from PBMCs. The receptor was derived from a human donor with Susac syndrome. The CDR3, as DNA: TGTGCCAGCAGTGAAAAGGCGGCCCACCCTTCCCTCAATCAGCCCCAGCATTTT. Translation gives CASSEKAAHPSLNQPQHF. The entire variable domain, with the rest obtained from reference TRBV2 and TRBJ1-5, is as follows: EPEVTQTPSHQVTQMGQEVILRCVPISNHLYFYWYRQILGQKVEFLVSFYNNEISEKSEIFDDQFSVERPDGSNFTLKIRSTKLEDSAMYFCASSEKAAHPSLNQPQHFGDGTRLSIL.